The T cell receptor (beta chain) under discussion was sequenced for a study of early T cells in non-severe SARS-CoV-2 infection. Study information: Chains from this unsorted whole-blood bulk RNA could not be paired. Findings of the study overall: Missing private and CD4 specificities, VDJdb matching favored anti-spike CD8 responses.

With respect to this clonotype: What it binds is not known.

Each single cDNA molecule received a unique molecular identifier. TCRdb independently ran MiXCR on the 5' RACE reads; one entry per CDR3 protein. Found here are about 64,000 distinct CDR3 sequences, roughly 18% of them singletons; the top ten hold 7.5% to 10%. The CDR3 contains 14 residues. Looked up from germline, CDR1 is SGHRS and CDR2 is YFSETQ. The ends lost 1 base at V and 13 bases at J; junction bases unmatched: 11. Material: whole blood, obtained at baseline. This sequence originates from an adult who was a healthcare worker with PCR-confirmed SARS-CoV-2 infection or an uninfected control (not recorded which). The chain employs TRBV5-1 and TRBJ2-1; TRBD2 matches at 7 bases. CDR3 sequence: CASSLLGAGEGQFF. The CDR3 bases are TGCGCCAGCAGCTTGTTAGGGGCGGGAGAAGGACAGTTCTTC.